This record covers a single T cell receptor beta chain. The antigen remains undetermined. This specimen comes from a study of response to subunit inactivated influenza vaccine. Study-wide results and limits: The authors offered the suggestion that each seasonal influenza vaccination recruits few new T cells.

TCRdb called the RT-PCR reads again in MiXCR, with one record for every CDR3 protein. In the table there are about 780,000 distinct CDR3 sequences, around 18% of which are singletons. The receptor comes from a man aged 50-59 years who received an inactivated influenza vaccine. The sample consisted of PBMCs from blood, taken about 5 days after vaccination.

CDR3 region: CATSGTGSSGANVLTF. CDR3 DNA sequence: TGTGCCACAAGCGGGACAGGGAGCTCTGGGGCCAACGTCCTGACTTTC. The rearrangement links TRBV24-1 to TRBJ2-6; 9 bases line up with TRBD1. This CDR3 region has 16 residues. Germline assignment: CDR1 KGHDR and CDR2 SFDVKD. V lost 10 bases, J lost 0 bases, and 6 bases stayed unmatched.